The 5 T cell receptor beta chains below were found in one sample sequenced in a study of T cell responses to AZD1222 COVID-19 vaccine. TCRdb's table, derived via immunoSEQ multiplex PCR, lists solely in-frame clones and lacks some. The sample has more than 55,000 clones, 60% to 85% seen once. This specimen was peripheral blood, taken 28 days after the second AZD1222 dose. Every receptor here comes from an adult who received the AZD1222 COVID-19 vaccine.

The rearrangement links TRBV15 to TRBJ2-3; 11 bases agree with TRBD2. The CDR3 totals 19 residues. With 3 bases clipped from V and 2 bases from J, the junction kept 13 bases outside the gene matches. Looked up from germline, CDR1 is LNHNV and CDR2 is YYDKDF (reference sequence). In nucleotides, the CDR3 is TGTGCCACCAGCAGTGGTACTAGCGGGGGAAGTAAGGACACAGATACGCAGTATTTT. Translation: CATSSGTSGGSKDTDTQYF.

This sequence joins TRBV7-2 and TRBJ2-7, with 11 bases identical to TRBD2. V was clipped by 3 bases and J by 7 bases; unmatched bases: 8. The CDR3 runs 15 residues. Germline CDR1 reads SGHTA; CDR2 reads FQGNSA. CDR3 coding DNA: TGTGCCAGCAGCTTTAGCGGGGGGGCCGGGCGTGAGCAGTACTTC. Amino acids: CASSFSGGAGREQYF.

This clone has a single count. The chain joins TRBV19 to TRBJ2-5, with 7 bases matching TRBD1. This CDR3 spans 14 amino acids. After removal of 4 bases from V and 4 bases from J, the junction contained 6 bases not matched to a gene. CDR1 is LNHDA, CDR2 SQIVND, per germline (reference sequence). Here the CDR3 DNA reads TGTGCCAGTAGTAAGGGACAGTCGAGAGAGACCCAGTACTTC. This codes for CASSKGQSRETQYF.

The chain employs TRBV19 and TRBJ1-5; D unclear. V was shortened by 7 bases and J by 0 bases, with 19 bases between the two germline ends. CDR3 length equals 17 residues. The germline CDR1 and CDR2 sequences are LNHDA and SQIVND (reference sequence). The CDR3: CASNPQSRTDSNQPQHF. CDR3 nucleotides: TGTGCCAGTAACCCACAATCTCGGACGGATAGCAATCAGCCCCAGCATTTT.

This clone has a handful of counts. The CDR3 bases are TGCGCCAGCTACCAGCTTCAAGAGACCCAGTACTTC. Residues: CASYQLQETQYF. This rearrangement joins TRBV5-1 to TRBJ2-5, with no clear D. Trimming shortened V by 7 bases and J by 2 bases, and 9 bases separated the two germline ends. This CDR3 has 12 amino acids. Germline values: CDR1 SGHRS, CDR2 YFSETQ.